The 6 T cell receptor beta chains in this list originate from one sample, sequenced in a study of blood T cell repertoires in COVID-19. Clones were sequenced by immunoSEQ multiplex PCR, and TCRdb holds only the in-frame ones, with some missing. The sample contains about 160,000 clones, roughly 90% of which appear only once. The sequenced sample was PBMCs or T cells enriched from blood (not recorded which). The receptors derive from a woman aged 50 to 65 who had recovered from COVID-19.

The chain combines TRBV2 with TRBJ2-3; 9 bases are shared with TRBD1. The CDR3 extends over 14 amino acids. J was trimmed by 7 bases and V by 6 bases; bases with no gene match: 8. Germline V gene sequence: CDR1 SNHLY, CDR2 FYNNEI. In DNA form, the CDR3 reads TGTGCCAGCAGGACAGGGGGGGGACGACATACGCAGTATTTT. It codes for CASRTGGGRHTQYF.

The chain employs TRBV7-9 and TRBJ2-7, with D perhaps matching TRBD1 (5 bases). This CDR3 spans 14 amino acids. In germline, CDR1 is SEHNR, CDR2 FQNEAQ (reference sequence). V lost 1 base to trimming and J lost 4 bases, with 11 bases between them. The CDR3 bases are TGTGCCAGCAGCTTAGGCAGGGTAGGGTACGAGCAGTACTTC. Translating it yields CASSLGRVGYEQYF.

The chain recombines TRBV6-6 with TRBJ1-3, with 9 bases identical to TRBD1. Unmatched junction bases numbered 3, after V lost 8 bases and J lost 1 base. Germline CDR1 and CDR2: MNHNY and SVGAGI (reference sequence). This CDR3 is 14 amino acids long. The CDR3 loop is CASGTGISGNTIYF. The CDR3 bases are TGTGCCAGCGGGACAGGGATTTCTGGAAACACCATATATTTT.

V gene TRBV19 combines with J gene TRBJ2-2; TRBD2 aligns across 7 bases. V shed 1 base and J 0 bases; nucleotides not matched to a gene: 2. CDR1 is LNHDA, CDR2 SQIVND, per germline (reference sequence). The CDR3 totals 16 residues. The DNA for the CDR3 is TGTGCCAGTAGTATAGGGGGAGGGGCGAACACCGGGGAGCTGTTTTTT. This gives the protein CASSIGGGANTGELFF.

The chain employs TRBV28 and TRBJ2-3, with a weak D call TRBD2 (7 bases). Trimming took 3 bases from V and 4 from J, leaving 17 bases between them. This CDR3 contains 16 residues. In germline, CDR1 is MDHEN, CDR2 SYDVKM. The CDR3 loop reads CASSFSGGGRADTQYF. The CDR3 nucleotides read TGTGCCAGCAGTTTCTCGGGGGGCGGTAGGGCAGATACGCAGTATTTT.

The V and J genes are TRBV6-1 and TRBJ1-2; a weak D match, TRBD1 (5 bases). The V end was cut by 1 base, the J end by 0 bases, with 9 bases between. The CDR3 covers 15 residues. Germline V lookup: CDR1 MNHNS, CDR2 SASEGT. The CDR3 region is CASSEGTKTNYGYTF. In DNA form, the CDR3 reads TGTGCCAGCAGTGAAGGGACAAAAACTAACTATGGCTACACCTTC.